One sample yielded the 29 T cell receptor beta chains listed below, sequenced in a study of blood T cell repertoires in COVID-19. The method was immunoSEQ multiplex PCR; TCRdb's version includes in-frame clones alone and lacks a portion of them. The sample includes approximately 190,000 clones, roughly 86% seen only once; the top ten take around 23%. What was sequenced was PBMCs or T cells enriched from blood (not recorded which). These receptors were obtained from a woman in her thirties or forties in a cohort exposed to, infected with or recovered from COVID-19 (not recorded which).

CDR3 bases: TGCGCCAGCAGCCCCGGGACAGGGTCCTACGAGCAGTACTTC. Protein product: CASSPGTGSYEQYF. The gene calls are TRBV4-3 and TRBJ2-7; 9 bases are a match to TRBD1. J gave up 1 base and V 4 bases, and 2 bases lay outside the gene matches. This CDR3 has 14 amino acids. Germline values: CDR1 LGHNA, CDR2 YSLEER.

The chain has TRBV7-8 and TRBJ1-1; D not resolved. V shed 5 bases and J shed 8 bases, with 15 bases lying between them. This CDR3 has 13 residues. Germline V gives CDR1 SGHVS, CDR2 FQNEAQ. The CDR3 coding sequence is TGTGCCAGCAGCGACCGGGAGGGTAAAGAAGCTTTCTTT. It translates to CASSDREGKEAFF.

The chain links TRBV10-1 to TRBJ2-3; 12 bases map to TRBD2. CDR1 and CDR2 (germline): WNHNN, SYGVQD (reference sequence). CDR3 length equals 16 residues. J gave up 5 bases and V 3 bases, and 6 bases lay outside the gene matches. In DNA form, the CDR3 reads TGCGCCAGCAGTGATCGACTAGCGGGAGAAGGAGATACGCAGTATTTT. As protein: CASSDRLAGEGDTQYF.

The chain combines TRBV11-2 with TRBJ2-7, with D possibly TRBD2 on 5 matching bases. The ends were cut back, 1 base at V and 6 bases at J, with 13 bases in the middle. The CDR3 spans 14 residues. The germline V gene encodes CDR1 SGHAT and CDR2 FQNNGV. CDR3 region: CASSLGLGGIEQYF. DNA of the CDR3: TGTGCCAGCAGCTTAGGGCTAGGAGGCATCGAGCAGTACTTC.

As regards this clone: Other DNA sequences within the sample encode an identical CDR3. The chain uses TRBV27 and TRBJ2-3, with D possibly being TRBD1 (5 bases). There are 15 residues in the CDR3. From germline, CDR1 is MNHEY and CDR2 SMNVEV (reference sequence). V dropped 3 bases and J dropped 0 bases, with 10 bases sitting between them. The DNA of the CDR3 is TGTGCCAGCAGTTTGTGGCAGGGAAGCACAGATACGCAGTATTTT. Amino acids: CASSLWQGSTDTQYF.

CDR3 in amino acids: CASSPRWLAAGVGNEQFF. The CDR3 nucleotides read TGTGCCAGCAGCCCCCGGTGGCTTGCGGCGGGAGTTGGCAATGAGCAGTTCTTC. V gene TRBV9 combines with J gene TRBJ2-1; TRBD2 aligns across 7 bases. Germline values: CDR1 SGDLS, CDR2 YYNGEE. Unmatched junction bases numbered 19, after V lost 4 bases and J lost 6 bases. The CDR3 is 18 amino acids.

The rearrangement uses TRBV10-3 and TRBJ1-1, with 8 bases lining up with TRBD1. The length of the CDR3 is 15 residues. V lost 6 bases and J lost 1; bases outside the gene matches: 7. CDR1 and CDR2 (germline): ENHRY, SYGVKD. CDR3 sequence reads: CAISGQGSSNTEAFF. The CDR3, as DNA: TGTGCCATCAGCGGACAGGGCAGCTCGAACACTGAAGCTTTCTTT.

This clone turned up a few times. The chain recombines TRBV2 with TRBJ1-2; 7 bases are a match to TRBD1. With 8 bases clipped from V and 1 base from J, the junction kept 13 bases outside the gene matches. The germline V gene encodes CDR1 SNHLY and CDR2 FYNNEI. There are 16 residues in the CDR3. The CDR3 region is CASGRDSTYLNYGYTF. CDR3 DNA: TGTGCCAGCGGACGGGACAGCACTTACCTTAACTATGGCTACACCTTC.

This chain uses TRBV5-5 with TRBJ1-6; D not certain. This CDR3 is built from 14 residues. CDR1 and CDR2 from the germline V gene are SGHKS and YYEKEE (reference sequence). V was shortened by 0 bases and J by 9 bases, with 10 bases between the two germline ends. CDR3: CASSLERGRSPLHF. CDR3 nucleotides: TGTGCCAGCAGCTTGGAGAGAGGGCGTTCACCCCTCCACTTT.

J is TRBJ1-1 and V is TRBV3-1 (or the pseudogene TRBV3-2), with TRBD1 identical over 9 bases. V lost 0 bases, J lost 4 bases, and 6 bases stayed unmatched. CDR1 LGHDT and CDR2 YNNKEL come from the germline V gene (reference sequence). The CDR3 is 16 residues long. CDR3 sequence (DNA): TGTGCCAGCAGCCAAGATTTTATGACAGGGGGCACTGAAGCTTTCTTT. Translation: CASSQDFMTGGTEAFF.

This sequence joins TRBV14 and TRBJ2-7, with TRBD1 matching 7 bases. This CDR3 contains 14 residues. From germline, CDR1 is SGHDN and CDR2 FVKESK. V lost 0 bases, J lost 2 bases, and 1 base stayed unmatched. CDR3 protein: CASSQEDRTYEQYF. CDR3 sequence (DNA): TGTGCCAGCAGCCAAGAGGACAGGACCTACGAGCAGTACTTC.

The CDR3 is CASSEGRERPPYF. The CDR3 DNA reads TGCGCCAGCAGTGAGGGCAGGGAACGGCCGCCGTACTTC. This chain connects TRBV10-1 to TRBJ2-7, with D possibly being TRBD1 (5 bases). Deletions cut 2 bases from V and 12 bases from J, with 17 bases between. The CDR3 totals 13 residues. Looked up from germline, CDR1 is WNHNN and CDR2 is SYGVQD (reference sequence).

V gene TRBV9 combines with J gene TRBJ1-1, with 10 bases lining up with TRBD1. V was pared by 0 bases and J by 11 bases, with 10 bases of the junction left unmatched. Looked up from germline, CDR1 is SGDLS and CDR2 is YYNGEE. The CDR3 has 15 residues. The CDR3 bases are TGTGCCAGCAGCGTAGTTGGGACAGGGGCCCTCCGGGCTTTCTTT. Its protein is CASSVVGTGALRAFF.

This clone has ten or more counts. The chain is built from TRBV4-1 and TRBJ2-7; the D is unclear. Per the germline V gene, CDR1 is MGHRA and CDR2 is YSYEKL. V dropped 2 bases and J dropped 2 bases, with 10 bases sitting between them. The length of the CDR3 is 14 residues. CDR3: CASSQYGGTYEQYF. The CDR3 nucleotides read TGCGCCAGCAGCCAATATGGCGGTACCTACGAGCAGTACTTC.

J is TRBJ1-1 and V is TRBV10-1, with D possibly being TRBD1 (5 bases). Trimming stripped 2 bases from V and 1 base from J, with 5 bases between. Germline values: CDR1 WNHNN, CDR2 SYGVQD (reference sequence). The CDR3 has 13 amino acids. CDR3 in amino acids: CASSETGNTEAFF. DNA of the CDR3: TGCGCCAGCAGTGAGACAGGGAACACTGAAGCTTTCTTT.

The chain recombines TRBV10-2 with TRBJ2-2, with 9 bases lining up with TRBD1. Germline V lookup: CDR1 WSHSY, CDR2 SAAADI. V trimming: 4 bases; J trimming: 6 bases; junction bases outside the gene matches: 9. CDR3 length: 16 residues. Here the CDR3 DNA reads TGCGCCAGCAGTGTTAGGGGGACAGGGTGGTCCGGGGAGCTGTTTTTT. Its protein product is CASSVRGTGWSGELFF.

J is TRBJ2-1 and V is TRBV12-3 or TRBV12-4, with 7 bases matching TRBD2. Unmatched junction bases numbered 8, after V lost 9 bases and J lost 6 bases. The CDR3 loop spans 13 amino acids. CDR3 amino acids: CASKRREFNEQFF. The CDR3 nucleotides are TGTGCCAGTAAAAGGCGGGAGTTCAATGAGCAGTTCTTC.

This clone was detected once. CDR3 nucleotide sequence: TGTGCCAGCAGCTTACTCCTAGCGGGGACCGGTAATGAGCAGTTCTTC. This translates into CASSLLLAGTGNEQFF. The rearrangement links TRBV7-9 to TRBJ2-1, with 9 bases aligning to TRBD2. The CDR3 extends over 16 amino acids. With 2 bases clipped from V and 7 bases from J, the junction kept 9 bases outside the gene matches. Germline values: CDR1 SEHNR, CDR2 FQNEAQ (reference sequence).

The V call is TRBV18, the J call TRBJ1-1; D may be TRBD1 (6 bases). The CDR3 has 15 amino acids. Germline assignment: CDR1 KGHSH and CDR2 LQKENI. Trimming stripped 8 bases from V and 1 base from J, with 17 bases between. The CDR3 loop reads CASRKQGGENTEAFF. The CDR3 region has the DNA TGTGCCAGCCGGAAACAGGGAGGGGAGAACACTGAAGCTTTCTTT.

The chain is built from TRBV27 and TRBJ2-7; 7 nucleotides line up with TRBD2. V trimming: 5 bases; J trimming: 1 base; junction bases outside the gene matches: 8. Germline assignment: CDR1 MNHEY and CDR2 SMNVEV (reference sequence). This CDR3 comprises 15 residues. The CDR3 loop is CASSPVTSASYEQYF. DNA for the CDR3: TGTGCCAGCAGTCCGGTAACTAGCGCATCCTACGAGCAGTACTTC.

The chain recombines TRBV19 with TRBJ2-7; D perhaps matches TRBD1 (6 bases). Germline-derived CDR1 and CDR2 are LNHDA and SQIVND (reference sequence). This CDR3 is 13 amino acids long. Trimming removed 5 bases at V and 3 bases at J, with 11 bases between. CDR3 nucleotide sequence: TGTGCCAGTAGTGGCCGACAGGACTACGAGCAGTACTTC. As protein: CASSGRQDYEQYF.

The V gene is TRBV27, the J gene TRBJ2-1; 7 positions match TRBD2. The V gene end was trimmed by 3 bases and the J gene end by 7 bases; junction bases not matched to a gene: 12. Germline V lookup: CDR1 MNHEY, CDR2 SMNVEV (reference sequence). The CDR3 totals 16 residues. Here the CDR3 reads CASSFIPASGRNEQFF. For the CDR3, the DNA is TGTGCCAGCAGTTTTATACCGGCTAGCGGCCGTAATGAGCAGTTCTTC.

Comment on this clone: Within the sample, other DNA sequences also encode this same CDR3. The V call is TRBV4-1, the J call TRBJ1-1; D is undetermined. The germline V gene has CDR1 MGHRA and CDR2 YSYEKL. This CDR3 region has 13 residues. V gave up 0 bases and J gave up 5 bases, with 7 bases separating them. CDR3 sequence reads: CASSQDRGTEAFF. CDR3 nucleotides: TGCGCCAGCAGCCAAGATCGAGGGACTGAAGCTTTCTTT.

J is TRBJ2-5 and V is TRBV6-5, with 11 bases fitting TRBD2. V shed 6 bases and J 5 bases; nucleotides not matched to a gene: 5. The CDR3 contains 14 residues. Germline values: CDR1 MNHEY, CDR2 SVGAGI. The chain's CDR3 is CASRTSGGWETQYF. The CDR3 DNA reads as TGTGCCAGCAGAACTAGCGGGGGCTGGGAGACCCAGTACTTC.

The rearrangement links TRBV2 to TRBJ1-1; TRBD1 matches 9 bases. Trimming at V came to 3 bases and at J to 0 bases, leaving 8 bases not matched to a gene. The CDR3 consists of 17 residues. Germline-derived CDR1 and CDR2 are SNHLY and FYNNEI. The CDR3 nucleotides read TGTGCCAGCAGTGATACTCAAACAGGGGGCGTGAACACTGAAGCTTTCTTT. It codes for CASSDTQTGGVNTEAFF.

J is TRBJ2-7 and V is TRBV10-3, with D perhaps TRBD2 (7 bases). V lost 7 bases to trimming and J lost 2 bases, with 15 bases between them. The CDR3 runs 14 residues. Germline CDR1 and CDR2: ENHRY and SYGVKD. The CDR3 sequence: CAIKPGGLPYEQYF. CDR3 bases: TGTGCCATCAAACCCGGGGGGCTACCCTACGAGCAGTACTTC.

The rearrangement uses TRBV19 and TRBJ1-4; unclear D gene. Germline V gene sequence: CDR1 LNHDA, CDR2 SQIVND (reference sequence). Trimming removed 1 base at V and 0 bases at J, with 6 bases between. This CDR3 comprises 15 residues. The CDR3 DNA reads TGTGCCAGTAGTATAGTGGGAGCAACTAATGAAAAACTGTTTTTT. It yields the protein CASSIVGATNEKLFF.

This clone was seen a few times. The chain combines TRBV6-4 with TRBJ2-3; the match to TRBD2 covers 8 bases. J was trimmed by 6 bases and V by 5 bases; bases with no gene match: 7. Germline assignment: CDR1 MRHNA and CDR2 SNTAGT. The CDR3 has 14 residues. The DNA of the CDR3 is TGTGCCAGCAGTATCGGGACTAGTGCGGATACGCAGTATTTT. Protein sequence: CASSIGTSADTQYF.

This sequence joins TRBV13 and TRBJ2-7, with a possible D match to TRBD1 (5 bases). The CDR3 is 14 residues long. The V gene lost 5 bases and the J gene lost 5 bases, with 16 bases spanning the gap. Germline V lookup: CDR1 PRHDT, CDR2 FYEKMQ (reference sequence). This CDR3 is CASSLGLGRNEQYF. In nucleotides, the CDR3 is TGTGCCAGCAGCCTGGGGTTGGGGCGGAACGAGCAGTACTTC.